The clone carrying this TCR beta chain was recorded once. Trimming stripped 3 bases from V and 1 base from J, with 12 bases between. The CDR3 has 15 residues. Looked up from germline, CDR1 is LNHDA and CDR2 is SQIVND (reference sequence). This specimen belongs to a study of T cell responses to AZD1222 COVID-19 vaccine. TCRdb's table, derived via immunoSEQ multiplex PCR, lists solely in-frame clones and lacks some. The profile shows 160,000 or so clones, under 95% of them singletons. Second doses were pooled across both intervals (about 4 or about 12 weeks). Specimen: peripheral blood, collected 28 days after the second AZD1222 dose. This clonotype was obtained from an adult who received the AZD1222 COVID-19 vaccine. This chain links TRBV19 with TRBJ1-2; D not resolved. The CDR3 DNA is TGTGCCAGTAGTATCGGAGGGTCCCTTAACTATGGCTACACCTTC. This encodes CASSIGGSLNYGYTF.